This is a list of T cell receptor beta chains from one sample in a study of Ad26.COV2.S vaccination and SARS-CoV-2 variants. Data came from immunoSEQ multiplex PCR; TCRdb stores just in-frame clones and leaves some out. The sample gives about 680,000 clones, around 89% of which show up once; around 1.4% is in the top ten. The specimen was peripheral blood, collected in a trial of Ad26.COV2.S vaccine versus placebo. All receptors derive from a person between 18 and 65 years old who received the Ad26.COV2.S COVID-19 vaccine or a placebo. CDR3s include the opening cysteine and the closing phenylalanine or tryptophan. The D gene is left open where the match is weak. Clone size is stated in some rows and not others, as once, few, many or a class when expanded.

j_call clone_size d_call v_call cdr3_nt cdr3_aa
TRBJ1-3 - - TRBV7-2 TGTGCCAGCAGCTTATCGACAGGAGGAAACACCATATATTTT CASSLSTGGNTIYF
TRBJ2-7 - TRBD1 TRBV5-1 TGCGCCAGCAGCTCCCGGGACAGGGGCTACGAGCAGTACTTC CASSSRDRGYEQYF
TRBJ2-5 - - TRBV2 TGTGCCAGCAGCGTCAAGGGAGAGACCCAGTACTTC CASSVKGETQYF
TRBJ2-7 - TRBD1 TRBV7-6 TGTGCCAGCAGCTTAGTCACCCCCACCGGGACAGTAGCCTACGAGCAGTACTTC CASSLVTPTGTVAYEQYF
TRBJ2-7 - - TRBV7-8 TGTGCCAGCAGCTTAGCGGGGGGCGGTAGCTACGAGCAGTACTTC CASSLAGGGSYEQYF
TRBJ2-7 - TRBD1 TRBV3-1/TRBV3-2 TGTGCCAGCAGCTTCCTGGGACAGGGCAGCGAGCAGTACTTC CASSFLGQGSEQYF
TRBJ2-1 - TRBD2 TRBV19 TGTGCCAGTAGTATTTCAGGGACTAGCGGGAGGTCCTACTACAATGAGCAGTTCTTC CASSISGTSGRSYYNEQFF
TRBJ2-1 - - TRBV24-1 TGTGCCACCAGTGATTTTAACAATGAGCAGTTCTTC CATSDFNNEQFF
TRBJ1-2 - - TRBV30 TGTGCCTGGACCCCGGGACCGACGATTTATGGCTACACCTTC CAWTPGPTIYGYTF
TRBJ1-2 - - TRBV5-1 TGCGCCAGCAGCTTGGCCGGGACGGACTATGGCTACACCTTC CASSLAGTDYGYTF
TRBJ1-1 - TRBD1 TRBV9 TGTGCCAGCAGCGTAGCGACAGGGGGCGCGGTGAACACTGAAGCTTTCTTT CASSVATGGAVNTEAFF
TRBJ2-7 - - TRBV27 TGTGCCAGCAGTCTACGTCGGTGGAGTCCCTACGAGCAGTACTTC CASSLRRWSPYEQYF
TRBJ1-3 - - TRBV30 TGTGCCTGGAGGAGGCCGGGGCCTTCTTCTGGAAACACCATATATTTT CAWRRPGPSSGNTIYF
TRBJ2-7 - TRBD2 TRBV3-1/TRBV3-2 TGTGCCAGCAGCCAACAATTCCCCAGTGGCGGGGGGCTCTCCTACGAGCAGTACTTC CASSQQFPSGGGLSYEQYF
TRBJ2-1 - TRBD2 TRBV27 TGTGCCAGCAGTAACGGACTAGCGGCGAATGAGCAGTTCTTC CASSNGLAANEQFF
TRBJ1-6 - - TRBV12-3/TRBV12-4 TGTGCCAGCAGGGTTTGGGATTCACCCCTCCACTTT CASRVWDSPLHF
TRBJ2-3 - - TRBV19 TGTGCCAGTAGTATAGTGGAGTTAGATACGCAGTATTTT CASSIVELDTQYF
TRBJ1-1 - - TRBV7-9 TGTGCCAGCAGCTTATACGGAGGGGTGGGGAACACTGAAGCTTTCTTT CASSLYGGVGNTEAFF
TRBJ1-1 few - TRBV29-1 TGCAGCGTTGAAGTTTGGGGTCAGAACACTGAAGCTTTCTTT CSVEVWGQNTEAFF
TRBJ1-4 - - TRBV6-5 TGTGCCAGCCATACACAGGTTGCAACTAATGAAAAACTGTTTTTT CASHTQVATNEKLFF
TRBJ2-1 - TRBD2 TRBV5-1 TGCGCCAGCAGCCCGGCCGGGACTAGCGGGACGAATGAGCAGTTCTTC CASSPAGTSGTNEQFF
TRBJ2-1 - TRBD1 TRBV11-2 TGTGCCAGCAGCCCCCACGGCGGGGGGACAGGGGGAACTAATGAGCAGTTCTTC CASSPHGGGTGGTNEQFF
TRBJ2-2 - - TRBV13 TGTGCCAGCAGCTTAGGCCTTGGAGGGAATACCGGGGAGCTGTTTTTT CASSLGLGGNTGELFF
TRBJ1-1 - - TRBV4-3 TGCGCCAGCAGCCAGAGGATGATAACTGAAGCTTTCTTT CASSQRMITEAFF
TRBJ1-5 - TRBD1 TRBV18 TGTGCCAGCTCACCATTCGGGACAGGGGGAAATCAGCCCCAGCATTTT CASSPFGTGGNQPQHF
TRBJ2-1 - TRBD2 TRBV11-2 TGTGCCAGCAGCGCCTCTAGCGGGAGGGCCCTTGGTGAGCAGTTCTTC CASSASSGRALGEQFF
TRBJ2-7 - - TRBV2 TGTGCCAGCGTGAAGGGCTCTAGCTCCTACGAGCAGTACTTC CASVKGSSSYEQYF
TRBJ2-7 - - TRBV29-1 TGCAGCTTCACGGACTCCTACGAGCAGTACTTC CSFTDSYEQYF
TRBJ2-7 few - TRBV6-6 TGTGCCAGCAGACCGGGACTTTTTAGCTCCTACGAGCAGTACTTC CASRPGLFSSYEQYF
TRBJ1-2 - - TRBV9 TGTGCCAGCAGCGTAGGGGACGGCGAGGGGTTTTTCTTC CASSVGDGEGFFF
TRBJ1-5 - - TRBV5-1 TGCGCCAGCAGCTTGACGGGTGGGGATGGATGGCCCCAGCATTTT CASSLTGGDGWPQHF
TRBJ1-1 - TRBD1 TRBV7-2 TGTGCCAGCAGCTTTAGACAGGGCGAGGGGAACACTGAAGCTTTCTTT CASSFRQGEGNTEAFF
TRBJ1-5 - - TRBV30 TGTGCCTGGAGAGGGGGGGCATCTAGCAATCAGCCCCAGCATTTT CAWRGGASSNQPQHF
TRBJ2-2 once - TRBV11-2 TGTGCCAGCAGCTTAGATCGGGTAGGGTCGAACACCGGGGAGCTGTTTTTT CASSLDRVGSNTGELFF
TRBJ2-2 once - TRBV2 TGTGCCAGCAGGGTTAACACCGGGGAGCTGTTTTTT CASRVNTGELFF
TRBJ1-2 once - TRBV15 TGTGCCACCAGCAGCCTCGGGACGGCCAACTATGGCTACACCTTC CATSSLGTANYGYTF
TRBJ2-7 - - TRBV11-2 TGTGCCAGCAGCTTAATGGGGGACGAGCAGTACTTC CASSLMGDEQYF
TRBJ1-4 - TRBD1 TRBV5-1 TGCGCCAGCAGCTTGGCCGGGACAGGGAGGATGAGTGAAAAACTGTTTTTT CASSLAGTGRMSEKLFF
TRBJ2-7 - - TRBV6-5 TGTGCCAGCAGTTACGGATCGTTCGGGGAGCAGTACTTC CASSYGSFGEQYF
TRBJ2-2 - - TRBV5-1 TGCGCCAGCAGCTTGGCGCAGGTGAACACCGGGGAGCTGTTTTTT CASSLAQVNTGELFF
TRBJ2-7 few TRBD1 TRBV6-5 TGTGCCAGCAGCCCAGGGACAGGGGGAGGCGAGCAGTACTTC CASSPGTGGGEQYF
TRBJ2-7 - - TRBV27 TGTGCCAGCCAAATAGGACAGACGGGTCCCTACGAGCAGTACTTC CASQIGQTGPYEQYF
TRBJ2-5 - - TRBV4-1 TGCGCCAGCAGCCCATGGGGGGGCCCCCGGGAGACCCAGTACTTC CASSPWGGPRETQYF
TRBJ2-1 once - TRBV7-2 TGTGCCAGCAGTCCCAGGGGGGCCCCGTCCTACAATGAGCAGTTCTTC CASSPRGAPSYNEQFF
TRBJ1-2 - - TRBV3-1/TRBV3-2 TGTGCCAGCAGCCAGGGACCTAACTATGGCTACACCTTC CASSQGPNYGYTF
TRBJ2-7 - TRBD2 TRBV14 TGTGCCAGCAGCCGGGGGGAGGGCTTCTCCTACGAGCAGTACTTC CASSRGEGFSYEQYF
TRBJ2-7 - TRBD1 TRBV19 TGTGCCAGTAGCAAGCGGGACAGGGACTACGAGCAGTACTTC CASSKRDRDYEQYF
TRBJ2-3 - - TRBV18 TGTGCCAGCTCACCAGGGGTTGTCGGGGGAGTGGATACGCAGTATTTT CASSPGVVGGVDTQYF
TRBJ2-1 once - TRBV6-2/TRBV6-3 TGTGCCAGCAGTTACAAGTATGAGCAGTTCTTC CASSYKYEQFF
TRBJ2-2 - TRBD2 TRBV10-1 TGCGCCAGCCCTGGACTAGCGGGGGCCCTGAGCACCGGGGAGCTGTTTTTT CASPGLAGALSTGELFF
TRBJ1-5 - TRBD1 TRBV19 TGTGCCAGTAGTCCCTGGACAGGGCCCAATAATCAGCCCCAGCATTTT CASSPWTGPNNQPQHF
TRBJ1-6 - - TRBV10-2 TGCGCCAGCAGTGAGTCAGAGAATTCACCCCTCCACTTT CASSESENSPLHF
TRBJ1-5 - - TRBV27 TGTGCCAGCAGGGGAGGGAGGGAAAATCAGCCCCAGCATTTT CASRGGRENQPQHF
TRBJ2-7 - - TRBV6-2/TRBV6-3 TGTGCCAGCAGCAAGGGACATGCCTACGAGCAGTACTTC CASSKGHAYEQYF
TRBJ2-6 - - TRBV5-6 TGTGCCAGCAGCTGGAGGGACTCTGGGGCCAACGTCCTGACTTTC CASSWRDSGANVLTF